A selection of T cell receptor beta chains follows, all from one sample in a study of T-cell reconstitution after alpha-beta-depleted transplantation in children. TCRdb re-called the PCR reads through MiXCR, storing one row per CDR3 protein. The table includes more than 200,000 distinct CDR3 sequences, roughly a quarter detected once. This specimen consisted of PBMCs, mostly from graft donor cells, obtained 360 days after TCRalphabeta/CD19-depleted stem cell transplant. These receptors were taken from a female patient between 2 and 15 years old who had a stem cell transplant for congenital amegakaryocytic thrombocytopenia, so the T cells may come from the graft donor. Each CDR3 is given with its conserved first and last residue. D genes are given only for firm matches. The listing skips clone size in some rows; elsewhere it reads once, few, many or a size class.

clone_size j_call v_call d_call cdr3_nt cdr3_aa
NA TRBJ1-2 TRBV12-3/TRBV12-4 TRBD1 TGTGCCAGCAGCCTTACAGGGGCGTACGGCTACACCTTC CASSLTGAYGYTF
few TRBJ1-1 TRBV12-3/TRBV12-4 NA TGTGCCAGCAGTTTAGCGCTTGGGGGTGTGACTTTCTTT CASSLALGGVTFF
NA TRBJ2-3 TRBV7-3 NA TGTGCCAGCAGCTTAACGTTAGGACATTGCACAGATACGCAGTATTTT CASSLTLGHCTDTQYF
NA TRBJ2-7 TRBV28 TRBD2 TGTGCCAGCAGTTTAGGGAAAAATCTAGCGGGAGGCTCCTACGAGCAGTACTTC CASSLGKNLAGGSYEQYF
many TRBJ1-6 TRBV7-6 NA TGTGCCAGCAGCTTAAGACTGACCAATTCACCCCTCCACTTT CASSLRLTNSPLHF
few TRBJ2-5 TRBV20-1 NA TGCAGTGCCCGCCCGGCGCAGGGATCGGAGACCCAGTACTTC CSARPAQGSETQYF
many TRBJ1-2 TRBV6-5 NA TGTGCCAGCACTACAAAGTCCTGGGGGGTCTATGGCTACACCTTC CASTTKSWGVYGYTF
NA TRBJ2-3 TRBV29-1 TRBD2 TGCAGCGGCCAGCGGGGCAGACTAGGGAGCACAGATACGCAGTATTTT CSGQRGRLGSTDTQYF
NA TRBJ1-2 TRBV4-1 NA TGCGCCAGCAGCCAAGTAGCGACAGGATATGGCTACACCTTC CASSQVATGYGYTF
NA TRBJ1-1 TRBV12-3/TRBV12-4 NA TGTGCCAGCAGTGAGACTGAAGCTTTCTTT CASSETEAFF
NA TRBJ2-3 TRBV6-1 TRBD1 TGTGCCAGCAGCGACAGGGATGAAACAGATACGCAGTATTTT CASSDRDETDTQYF
NA TRBJ2-2 TRBV6-5 TRBD1 TGTGCCAGTACGGGACAGGGGGCTTTCGGGGAGCTGTTTTTT CASTGQGAFGELFF
NA TRBJ2-1 TRBV9 TRBD2 TGTGCCAGCAGCGAAGGAGGATGGCGGGGGTCCTACAATGAGCAGTTCTTC CASSEGGWRGSYNEQFF
NA TRBJ2-7 TRBV30 NA TGTGCCTGGAGTGTAATAGGGTTCACCTACGAGCAGTACTTC CAWSVIGFTYEQYF
NA TRBJ2-5 TRBV12-3/TRBV12-4 TRBD2 TGTGCCAGCAGCTACGGACTAGAGGGAGAGACCCAGTACTTC CASSYGLEGETQYF
few TRBJ2-5 TRBV15 TRBD1 TGTGCCACCAGCAGAGATCTGGGACAGGGAAAGACCCAGTACTTC CATSRDLGQGKTQYF
NA TRBJ1-1 TRBV6-2/TRBV6-3 NA TGTGCCAGCACCGGAGGGGGGGCAGGATACACTGAAGCTTTCTTT CASTGGGAGYTEAFF
few TRBJ2-7 TRBV6-6 TRBD2 TGTGCCACCCAGCGGGGGAGCTCCTACGAGCAGTACTTC CATQRGSSYEQYF
NA TRBJ2-5 TRBV7-9 TRBD2 TGTGCCAGCAGCTTAGGGCGGGGGACCACCCAAGAGACCCAGTACTTC CASSLGRGTTQETQYF
NA TRBJ2-7 TRBV11-1 NA TGTGCCAGCAGCTTATACCTAACAGGGTTGAGCGGCGAGAAGTACTTC CASSLYLTGLSGEKYF
NA TRBJ2-7 TRBV28 NA TGTGCCAGCAGTTTACAGATCTACGAGCAGTACTTC CASSLQIYEQYF
few TRBJ2-7 TRBV27 TRBD2 TGTGCCAGCAGCCTGACTAGCGGGGGTTCATCCTACGAGCAGTACTTC CASSLTSGGSSYEQYF
few TRBJ2-3 TRBV28 NA TGTGCCAGCAGCTCACAGGTCCCGGGGGCAGATACGCAGTATTTT CASSSQVPGADTQYF